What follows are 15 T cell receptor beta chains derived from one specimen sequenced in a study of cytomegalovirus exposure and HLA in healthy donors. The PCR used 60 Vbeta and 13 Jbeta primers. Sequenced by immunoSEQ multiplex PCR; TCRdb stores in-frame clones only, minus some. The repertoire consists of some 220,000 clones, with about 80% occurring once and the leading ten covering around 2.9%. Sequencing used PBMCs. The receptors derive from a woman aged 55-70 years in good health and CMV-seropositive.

The CDR3 DNA is TGTGCCAGCAGTTTATATCTCTTTTCGAGTAGCTCCTACAATGAGCAGTTCTTC. Amino acid sequence: CASSLYLFSSSSYNEQFF. V and J are TRBV28 and TRBJ2-1, with no clear D. CDR1 is MDHEN, CDR2 SYDVKM, per germline. V shed 1 base and J shed 0 bases, with 16 bases lying between them. The CDR3 totals 18 residues.

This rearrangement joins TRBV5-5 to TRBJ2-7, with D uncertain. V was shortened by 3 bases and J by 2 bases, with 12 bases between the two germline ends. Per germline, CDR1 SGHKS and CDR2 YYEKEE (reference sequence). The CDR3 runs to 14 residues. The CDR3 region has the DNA TGTGCCAGCAGCTCTAATACCCTGACCTACGAGCAGTACTTC. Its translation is CASSSNTLTYEQYF.

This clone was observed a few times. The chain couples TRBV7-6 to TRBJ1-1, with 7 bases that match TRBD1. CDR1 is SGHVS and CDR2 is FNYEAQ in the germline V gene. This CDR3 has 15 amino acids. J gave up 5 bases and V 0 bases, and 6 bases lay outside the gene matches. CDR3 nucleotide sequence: TGTGCCAGCAGCTTAGCAGGGACAGCTACAACTGAAGCTTTCTTT. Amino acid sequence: CASSLAGTATTEAFF.

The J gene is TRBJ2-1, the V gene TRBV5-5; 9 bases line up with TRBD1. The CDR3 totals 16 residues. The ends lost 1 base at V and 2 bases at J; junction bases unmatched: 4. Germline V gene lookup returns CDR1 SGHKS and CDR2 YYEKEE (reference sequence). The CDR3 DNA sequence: TGTGCCAGCAGCTTGTTGTGGGACAGGGCCTACAATGAGCAGTTCTTC. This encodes CASSLLWDRAYNEQFF.

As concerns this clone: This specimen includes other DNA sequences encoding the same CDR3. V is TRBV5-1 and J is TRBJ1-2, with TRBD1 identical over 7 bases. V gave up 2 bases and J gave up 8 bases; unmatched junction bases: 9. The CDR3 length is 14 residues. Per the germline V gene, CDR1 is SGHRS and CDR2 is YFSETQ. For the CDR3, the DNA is TGCGCCAGCAGCTTAGGGCTGACAGGGTACGGCTACACCTTC. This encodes CASSLGLTGYGYTF.

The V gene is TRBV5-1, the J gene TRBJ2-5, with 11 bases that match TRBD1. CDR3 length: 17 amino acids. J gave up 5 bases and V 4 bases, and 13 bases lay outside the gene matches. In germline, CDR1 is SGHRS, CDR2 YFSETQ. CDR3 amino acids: CASSPRTGGLEGETQYF. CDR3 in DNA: TGCGCCAGCAGCCCTCGGACAGGGGGCCTTGAGGGGGAGACCCAGTACTTC.

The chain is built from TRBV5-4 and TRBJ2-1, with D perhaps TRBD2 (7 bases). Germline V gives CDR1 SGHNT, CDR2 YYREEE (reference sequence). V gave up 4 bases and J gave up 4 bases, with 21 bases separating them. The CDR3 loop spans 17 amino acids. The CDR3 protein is CASSGLIPGGKYNEQFF. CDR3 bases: TGTGCCAGCAGCGGGTTGATCCCGGGGGGCAAGTACAATGAGCAGTTCTTC.

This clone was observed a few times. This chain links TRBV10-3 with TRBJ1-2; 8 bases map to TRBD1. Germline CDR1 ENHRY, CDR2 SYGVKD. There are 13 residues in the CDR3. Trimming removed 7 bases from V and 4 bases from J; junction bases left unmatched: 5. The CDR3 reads CAITGQGSYGYTF. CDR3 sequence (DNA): TGTGCCATCACCGGACAGGGTTCCTATGGCTACACCTTC.

DNA of the CDR3: TGTGCCAGCAGCGTAGCCTCCAATCAGCCCCAGCATTTT. It is translated as CASSVASNQPQHF. The V and J genes are TRBV9 and TRBJ1-5; no definite D call. The germline V gene encodes CDR1 SGDLS and CDR2 YYNGEE. The CDR3 has 13 residues. Trimming removed 0 bases from V and 3 bases from J, with 4 bases in between.

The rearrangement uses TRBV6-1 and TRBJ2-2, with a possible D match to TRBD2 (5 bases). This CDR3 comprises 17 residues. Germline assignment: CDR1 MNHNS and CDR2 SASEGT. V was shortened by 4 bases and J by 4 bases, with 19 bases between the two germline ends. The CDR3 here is CASSGSPQRLRTGELFF. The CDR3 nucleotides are TGTGCCAGCAGTGGCAGTCCTCAGCGACTACGCACCGGGGAGCTGTTTTTT.

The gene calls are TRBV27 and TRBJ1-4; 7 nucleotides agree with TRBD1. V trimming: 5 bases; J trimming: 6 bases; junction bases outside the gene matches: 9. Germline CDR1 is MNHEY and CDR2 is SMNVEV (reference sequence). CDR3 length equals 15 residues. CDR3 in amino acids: CASSPRDSVYEKLFF. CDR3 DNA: TGTGCCAGCAGTCCAAGGGACAGCGTATATGAAAAACTGTTTTTT.

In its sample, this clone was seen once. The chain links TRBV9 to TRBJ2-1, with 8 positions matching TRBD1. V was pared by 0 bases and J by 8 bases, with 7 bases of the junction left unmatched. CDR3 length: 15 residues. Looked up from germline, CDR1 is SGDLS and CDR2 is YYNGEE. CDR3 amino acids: CASSVAGQALDEQFF. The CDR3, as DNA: TGTGCCAGCAGCGTAGCGGGACAGGCCTTGGATGAGCAGTTCTTC.

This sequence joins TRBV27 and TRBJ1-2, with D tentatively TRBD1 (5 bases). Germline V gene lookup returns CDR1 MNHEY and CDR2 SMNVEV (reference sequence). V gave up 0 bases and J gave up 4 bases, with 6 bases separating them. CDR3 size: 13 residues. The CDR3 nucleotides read TGTGCCAGCAGTTTATCGGGGCTCTATGGCTACACCTTC. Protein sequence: CASSLSGLYGYTF.

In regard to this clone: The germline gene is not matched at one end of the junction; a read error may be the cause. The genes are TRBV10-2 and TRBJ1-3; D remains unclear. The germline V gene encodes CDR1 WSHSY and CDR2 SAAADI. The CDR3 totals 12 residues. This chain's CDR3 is CASSSGGYTIYF. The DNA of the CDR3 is TGCGCCAGTAGTTCGGGTGGATACACCATATATTTT.

CDR3 in amino acids: CASSWTGSMNTEAFF. In DNA, the CDR3 is TGTGCCAGCAGTTGGACAGGGTCAATGAACACTGAAGCTTTCTTT. The chain uses TRBV6-6 and TRBJ1-1, with 8 bases matching TRBD1. Germline CDR1 and CDR2: MNHNY and SVGAGI (reference sequence). The CDR3 extends over 15 amino acids. V trimming: 4 bases; J trimming: 0 bases; junction bases outside the gene matches: 4.